The 15 T cell receptor beta chains below come from one sample, sequenced in a study of cytomegalovirus exposure and HLA in healthy donors. PCR amplification relied on 60 Vbeta primers (plus 13 Jbeta primers). The assay was immunoSEQ multiplex PCR, and TCRdb's table has in-frame clones only and misses some. The sample has 74,000 or so clones; 65% to 70% are singletons. Sequences were obtained from PBMCs. The source of these receptors is a woman in her 30s in good health and CMV-seronegative.

The chain couples TRBV11-2 to TRBJ2-7; TRBD1 aligns across 10 bases. Germline-derived CDR1 and CDR2 are SGHAT and FQNNGV. The V and J ends lost 4 bases and 0 bases, in that order; junction bases with no gene match: 3. CDR3 size: 15 residues. The CDR3 protein is CASSYGTGASYEQYF. The CDR3 DNA reads TGTGCCAGCAGCTATGGGACAGGGGCCTCCTACGAGCAGTACTTC.

This clone has a handful of counts. The genes are TRBV4-3 and TRBJ2-6; 7 nucleotides match TRBD1. V lost 0 bases to trimming and J lost 2 bases; unmatched junction nucleotides: 4. Germline V gene lookup returns CDR1 LGHNA and CDR2 YSLEER. The CDR3 extends over 17 amino acids. The CDR3 is CASSQDPGTAGANVLTF. In nucleotides, the CDR3 is TGCGCCAGCAGCCAAGATCCTGGGACAGCTGGGGCCAACGTCCTGACTTTC.

The DNA of the CDR3 is TGTGCCAGCAGCTTGGGGCTCATACAAGAGACCCAGTACTTC. It is translated as CASSLGLIQETQYF. The chain combines TRBV5-6 with TRBJ2-5, with D hard to call. Trimming cost V 0 bases and J 2 bases, with 8 bases left between them. This CDR3 has 14 amino acids. The germline V gene encodes CDR1 SGHDT and CDR2 YYEEEE.

The gene calls are TRBV9 and TRBJ2-3; D uncertain. V lost 4 bases and J 4 bases, leaving 10 bases between the germline ends. The CDR3 totals 13 residues. The germline gives CDR1 SGDLS, CDR2 YYNGEE. This CDR3 is CASSLTSADTQYF. In DNA form, the CDR3 reads TGTGCCAGCAGCCTTACCAGCGCAGATACGCAGTATTTT.

In its sample, this clone was seen once. The CDR3 DNA reads as TGCGCCAGCAGCCTCCGGGACAGCTCCTACGAGCAGTACTTC. This sequence encodes CASSLRDSSYEQYF. The chain is built from TRBV5-1 and TRBJ2-7; 7 positions match TRBD1. CDR3 length: 14 amino acids. CDR1 and CDR2 from the germline V gene are SGHRS and YFSETQ. J was trimmed by 0 bases and V by 4 bases; bases with no gene match: 4.

This clone was seen only a few times. This sequence joins TRBV7-2 and TRBJ2-1; 7 positions agree with TRBD2. Germline V gives CDR1 SGHTA, CDR2 FQGNSA. Trimming took 2 bases from V and 8 from J; bases not matched to a gene: 12. The CDR3 runs to 16 residues. In DNA form, the CDR3 reads TGTGCCAGCAGCTTAAGAAGCGGGGCCAATACCCATGAGCAGTTCTTC. It translates to CASSLRSGANTHEQFF.

The chain combines TRBV2 with TRBJ2-7, with D uncertain. This CDR3 region has 13 residues. In germline, CDR1 is SNHLY, CDR2 FYNNEI. Trimming cost V 1 base and J 1 base, with 5 bases left between them. The CDR3 here is CASSEGASYEQYF. The CDR3 nucleotides are TGTGCCAGCAGTGAAGGGGCGTCCTACGAGCAGTACTTC.

Here the CDR3 reads CASSEALQGGELFF. As DNA, the CDR3 is TGTGCCAGCAGTGAAGCGCTACAGGGGGGTGAGCTGTTTTTT. V gene TRBV2 combines with J gene TRBJ2-2; 8 bases are shared with TRBD1. The length of the CDR3 is 14 residues. Per germline, CDR1 SNHLY and CDR2 FYNNEI. The trim removed 0 bases at V and 11 bases at J, leaving 5 bases unmatched.

This clone was seen a few times. The V and J genes are TRBV4-1 and TRBJ2-3; D may be TRBD1 (6 bases). CDR1 is MGHRA, CDR2 YSYEKL, per germline. Trimming pared 4 bases from V and 1 base from J, leaving 15 bases between. The CDR3 consists of 16 residues. The CDR3 here is CASSRRDIKRTDTQYF. As DNA, the CDR3 is TGCGCCAGCAGCCGCCGGGACATTAAACGCACAGATACGCAGTATTTT.

For the CDR3, the DNA is TGTGCCAGTACGACAGCAAGGGGCTCTGGGGCCAACGTCCTGACTTTC. As protein: CASTTARGSGANVLTF. The V call is TRBV19, the J call TRBJ2-6; D is possibly TRBD1 (5 bases). The CDR3 is 16 amino acids. Trimming pared 7 bases from V and 0 bases from J, leaving 13 bases between. Germline assignment: CDR1 LNHDA and CDR2 SQIVND (reference sequence).

The gene calls are TRBV19 and TRBJ2-1; 14 bases are shared with TRBD2. This CDR3 comprises 19 residues. The germline gives CDR1 LNHDA, CDR2 SQIVND (reference sequence). J lost 6 bases, V lost 6 bases, and 16 bases had no gene match. The CDR3, as DNA: TGTGCCAGTAGCCCGCCAAGACTAGCGGGGGGGTGGGGGGTCAATGAGCAGTTCTTC. Encoded protein: CASSPPRLAGGWGVNEQFF.

The V gene is TRBV6-5, the J gene TRBJ2-7, with TRBD1 matching 7 bases. Germline V lookup: CDR1 MNHEY, CDR2 SVGAGI. The CDR3 covers 15 residues. The V gene end was trimmed by 6 bases and the J gene end by 3 bases; junction bases not matched to a gene: 11. In DNA, the CDR3 is TGTGCCAGCAGCAGATCCGACAGGGTGGTCTACGAGCAGTACTTC. Translation gives CASSRSDRVVYEQYF.

The rearrangement uses TRBV4-2 and TRBJ2-1; 9 bases line up with TRBD2. The CDR3 is 17 residues long. Germline CDR1 and CDR2: LGHNA and YNFKEQ. The junction had 8 bases not matched to a gene; V was cut back by 2 bases and J by 3 bases. This chain's CDR3 is CASSQNSWRGGYNEQFF. For the CDR3, the DNA is TGTGCCAGCAGCCAAAACAGTTGGCGGGGGGGCTACAATGAGCAGTTCTTC.

The chain carries TRBV11-2 and TRBJ2-5; D is unclear. The end of the DNA is better explained by TRBJ2-7, so the J call may be wrong. From germline, CDR1 is SGHAT and CDR2 FQNNGV. CDR3 length: 15 residues. The CDR3 loop is CASSISTGSSYEQYF. The CDR3 DNA follows: TGTGCCAGCAGCATATCGACGGGTAGCTCCTACGAGCAGTACTTC.

The chain is built from TRBV11-2 and TRBJ2-7, with a possible D match to TRBD1 (6 bases). Germline CDR1 reads SGHAT; CDR2 reads FQNNGV. The CDR3 sequence is 15 residues long. Deletions cut 2 bases from V and 2 bases from J, with 13 bases between. The CDR3 is CASSLFTRGAYEQYF. In DNA form, the CDR3 reads TGTGCCAGCAGCTTATTTACCAGGGGTGCCTACGAGCAGTACTTC.